The entry below describes one TCR beta chain. Its antigen is not identified. This record belongs to a study of Ad26.COV2.S vaccination and SARS-CoV-2 variants. Study background: Administration of Ad26.COV2.S was intramuscular, either once or twice 56 days apart. Study observations and caveats: Those who received vaccine or placebo ended up with similar non-spike TCR breadth. CD8+ and CD4+ T cells specific for spike reportedly responded with substantial breadth after vaccination.

This CDR3 has 16 amino acids. Only in-frame clones appear in the TCRdb table, and some are missing; sequencing was by immunoSEQ multiplex PCR. The sample lists 510,000 or so clones; around 90% were seen once. This sample's treatment: some 20 received Ad26.COV2.S at low or high dose, single or two shots; about 5 received placebo; per-sample allocation not given. Collection of the samples took place on day 63 after the first injection of vaccine or placebo. It was an adult aged 18-55 years in Boston who was the donor. This receptor was identified in a person aged 18-60 years who received the Ad26.COV2.S COVID-19 vaccine or a placebo. The chain joins TRBV21-1 to TRBJ1-5; the D call in the table, TRBD1, was not verified against the DNA. TRBV21-1 is classified as a pseudogene. The sequences come from peripheral blood, collected in a trial of Ad26.COV2.S vaccine versus placebo. For the CDR3, the DNA is TGTGCCAGCAGCAAAGACAACAGGCCAAACAATCAGCCCCAGCATTTT. Translated, it gives CASSKDNRPNNQPQHF.